Listed here are 5 T cell receptor beta chains from one sample, sequenced in a study of blood T cell repertoires in COVID-19. TCRdb keeps only in-frame clones here, not all; method: immunoSEQ multiplex PCR. The profile shows some 170,000 clones, approximately 85% of them singletons. The sequenced sample consisted of peripheral blood. These receptors were collected from an older woman with acute or convalescent COVID-19.

The V and J genes are TRBV6-6 and TRBJ2-7; 8 bases map to TRBD2. J lost 7 bases, V lost 6 bases, and 17 bases had no gene match. CDR1 and CDR2 (germline): MNHNY, SVGAGI (reference sequence). There are 16 residues in the CDR3. This CDR3 reads CASRRTREAREGEQYF. In nucleotides, the CDR3 is TGTGCCAGCAGGCGGACGCGGGAGGCGAGGGAAGGGGAGCAGTACTTC.

This chain's CDR3 is CASSLDGRASGNNEQFF. DNA for the CDR3: TGTGCCAGCAGCTTAGATGGTAGGGCTAGCGGGAACAATGAGCAGTTCTTC. The rearrangement links TRBV11-3 to TRBJ2-1; 9 positions match TRBD2. The CDR3 loop spans 17 amino acids. The V segment lost 0 bases and the J segment 5 bases; nucleotides outside the gene matches: 8. CDR1 SGHNT and CDR2 YENEEA come from the germline V gene.

The rearrangement joins TRBV11-3 to TRBJ2-1; no clear D gene. Germline loops: CDR1 SGHNT, CDR2 YENEEA. The CDR3 sequence is 15 residues long. V lost 1 base and J lost 2, with 9 bases in between. The CDR3 reads CASSLATGPYNEQFF. CDR3 in DNA: TGTGCCAGCAGCTTAGCTACTGGGCCCTACAATGAGCAGTTCTTC.

The rearrangement joins TRBV5-1 to TRBJ2-3; 7 bases agree with TRBD2. CDR1 is SGHRS and CDR2 is YFSETQ in the germline V gene. The CDR3 is made up of 14 amino acids. The V segment lost 0 bases and the J segment 4 bases; nucleotides outside the gene matches: 2. CDR3: CASSLGGRADTQYF. The CDR3 nucleotides are TGCGCCAGCAGCTTGGGCGGGAGAGCAGATACGCAGTATTTT.

This chain connects TRBV12-3 or TRBV12-4 to TRBJ2-7; no reliable D call. The CDR3 consists of 12 residues. V was trimmed by 3 bases and J by 3 bases, leaving 6 bases between them. In DNA, the CDR3 is TGTGCCAGCAGTTTTGCCGGCTACGAGCAGTACGTC. This translates into CASSFAGYEQYV.